The clone carrying this T cell receptor (beta chain) was counted only a few times. Its specificity is unknown. Preparation of TCR beta libraries was done by quantitative 5'-RACE with molecular barcodes. One entry per CDR3 protein, called by TCRdb with MiXCR from the 5' RACE reads. The profile shows some 150,000 distinct CDR3 sequences, roughly 44% of them singletons. The sample is drawn from a study of CD8 T cells in ankylosing spondylitis. Study-level findings and limits: As for the disease-linked clones, they showed a CD8+ phenotype and occurred at relatively low frequencies in peripheral blood. Blood of patients with ankylosing spondylitis appeared to be characterized by a TCR beta motif of about 8 highly homologous variants. Past research had described some motif variants in reactive arthritis synovial fluid and blood.

With 2 bases removed from V and 6 bases from J, the gap between germline ends came to 16 bases. CDR3 length: 15 amino acids. The germline V gene encodes CDR1 MNHEY and CDR2 SVGEGT. The sequence was obtained from a male donor with ankylosing spondylitis. J is TRBJ1-1 and V is TRBV6-2 or TRBV6-3; weak D call: TRBD1 (6 bases). Sequencing was performed on synovial fluid, either unsorted or a sorted T cell fraction (not recorded which). In nucleotides, the CDR3 is TGTGCCAGCAGTTACCGAGGGGGAGAAGGCTCTGAAGCTTTCTTT. This sequence encodes CASSYRGGEGSEAFF.